This T cell receptor beta chain was captured in a study of CXCR3-negative and CXCR3-positive naive CD8 T cells. In terms of frequency, this clonotype is medium-sized. The TRB libraries of cDNA were built by UMI-labeled 5' RACE. TCRdb reprocessed the 5' RACE reads, keeping one entry per CDR3 protein, no DNA. The sample holds some 45,000 distinct CDR3 sequences. Germline assignment: CDR1 SGDLS and CDR2 YYNGEE. CDR3 length: 14 amino acids. The specimen was naive CXCR3- CD8+ T cells from blood. Subset described: CD45RO-CCR7+CD27+CD95- naive CD8+ T cells lacking CXCR3 (TNR3-). This sequence originates from a human donor in good health. Some clones in this sample may be carry-over from other donors' samples. The rearrangement links TRBV9 to TRBJ2-3; TCRdb's D call, TRBD1, is unchecked because there is no DNA. The CDR3 sequence: CASSVLQGADTQYF.